This T cell receptor (beta chain) emerged from a study of high-grade serous ovarian cancer treatment subgroups. The tumor samples were collected prior to definitive surgery or chemotherapy. The length of the CDR3 is 14 residues. Germline CDR1 reads SGHRS; CDR2 reads YFSETQ. V shed 1 base and J shed 5 bases, with 13 bases lying between them. This clone was found once. Sequencing used immunoSEQ multiplex PCR; TCRdb keeps in-frame clones, though not all of them. The table shows about 30,000 clones, with about 86% occurring only once. V and J are TRBV5-1 and TRBJ2-7; no definite D call. The TCR originated in a human donor with high-grade serous ovarian cancer. The sample was tumor tissue. CDR3 bases: TGCGCCAGCAGCTTGAGGTCCGACACGGACGAGCAGTACTTC. Its translation is CASSLRSDTDEQYF.